This TCR beta chain was documented in a study of cytomegalovirus exposure and HLA in healthy donors (dated by TCRdb to 2017 to 2019). About the investigation overall: According to an earlier analysis of a few hundred of the donors, about 190 million T cells yielded 90 million to 140 million unique TCR beta sequences and 250 to 350 Gb of sequence data. An early release covering about 600 HLA-typed donors comprised about 300 gigabases of sequencing data and 85 million to 100 million unique TCR sequences. Of the 300 to 500 genotyped donors, 65% to 90% were placed in the genetic ancestry cluster associated with self-reported Caucasian donors. The study was designed to test whether signatures of past pathogen exposure could be identified by cataloging public T cell receptors. Using immunosequencing, the study profiled T cell repertoires from 666 subjects and related those repertoires to cytomegalovirus serostatus. In addition to the first cohort of 650 to 800 subjects, a separate validation cohort of 120 different subjects was used. To predict cytomegalovirus infection status, the study combined high-throughput TCR immunosequencing, statistical association of individual TCRs with disease status, and machine learning. A later analysis re-analyzed previously published TCR beta repertoires from approximately 670 donors and added high-resolution HLA genotyping to study TCR occurrence patterns. Rather than drawing on any new phenotypic data, the later analysis identified candidate immune exposures from TCR beta sequences and the way those sequences occurred across donors. An earlier analysis of some 500 of the donors used high-throughput TCR beta sequencing to judge whether each TCR beta V gene segment behaved as functional or pseudogenic. Donor age, sex, ethnicity and CMV serostatus were collected together with the repertoire data. In a later genetic analysis, genome-wide SNP genotypes for about three fifths of the roughly 670 donors were used, and that subset was treated as a discovery cohort. Every repertoire in the discovery cohort had been generated on one and the same sequencing platform. HLA typing covered class I and class II loci at four-digit resolution. The number of donors typed differed by locus, with roughly 620-630 for A, B, C, DRB1 and DQB1, about 500 for DQA1, some 570 for DPA1, and 450 to 480 for DPB1. Because of strong linkage in the cohort, five DR-DQ haplotypes were treated as single units for association and clustering. Among 398 genotyped donors of the cohort, an average of 235,054 unique TCR beta nucleotide sequences were sequenced per donor, around 20% of them non-productive. The paper's findings and limits, for the study overall: Assigning TCR associations to individual alleles was difficult when HLA alleles, especially DR and DQ, strongly co-occurred. In a later analysis, several top co-occurrence clusters were reported to appear linked to parvovirus B19, influenza, CMV and Epstein-Barr virus. The study listed 150 to 200 TCR beta chains as associated with cytomegalovirus. A cluster of highly shared sequence variants was judged likely to represent a technical artifact of the sequencing pipeline. Because counts were too low, seventeen rarely observed V segments, including chromosome 9 orphons, were left out of the earlier analysis of a few hundred of the donors. Because the 87-base-pair reads could not distinguish some IMGT-functional V segments, including TRBV6-2 and TRBV6-3, those segments were excluded. A later analysis associated about 16,000 TCR beta sequences with specific HLA alleles at a false discovery rate of 0.05. For the cohort, immune exposure information was limited to CMV serostatus. In a later analysis, most CMV-associated TCR beta chains were found to appear HLA-restricted, with HLA associations seemingly driven largely by CMV exposure. Sequencing depth was assumed to be roughly uniform across donors in the presence/absence analyses, though that assumption may not hold. V-gene and J-gene trimming of TCR beta chains was associated with a missense DCLRE1C variant in a later genetic analysis, and the association was replicated in an independent cohort. In both the original and validation cohorts, the classifier was reported to diagnose cytomegalovirus status with high specificity and sensitivity. In vitro tests confirmed that a few of the cytomegalovirus-associated TCR beta chains recognize cytomegalovirus antigens. In a later genetic analysis, fewer N-insertions in productive TCRs were reported among donors in an Asian-associated ancestry cluster than the roughly 700-donor mean. Most TCR sequences were observed very rarely across donors, whereas some public TCRs were present in many individuals. A further reported finding was that TCR beta sequences accurately predicted the HLA-A and HLA-B alleles for most subjects in the first cohort. In a later analysis, HLA-associated TCR beta chains were found to be more clonally expanded and to have lower generation probabilities than equally common non-associated chains. It was suggested by the authors that the approach could potentially be generalized to other disease states and immunological phenotypes. HLA typing was unavailable for some donors at each locus, so association tests used only the typed subset. An earlier analysis of 587 of the donors showed that most TCR beta V segments appeared in productive rearrangements either about 87% or about 30% of the time, which broadly matched IMGT annotations. Correlated functional status among segregating V segments might reflect linkage disequilibrium, but an unknown experimental factor could not be ruled out. Only TCR beta chains were sequenced in this cohort, and the absence of alpha or paired-chain data limited detectable features. A later analysis found that TCR association rates varied across HLA loci, with DRB1 alleles showing the most associated TCRs and HLA-C alleles the fewest.

The method behind the library was the immunoSEQ multiplex PCR assay. For the multiplex PCR, a mixture combining 60 forward primers for TCR Vbeta segments and 13 reverse primers for TCR Jbeta segments was used. The CDR3 region of rearranged TCR beta genes was amplified from genomic DNA with a multiplex PCR assay. On the Illumina HiSeq System, the amplified TCR beta libraries were sequenced as 87-base-pair reads. In the source study's methods: A later analysis counted approximately 76 million unique TCR beta chains across the 550 to 700 repertoires, and 9.5 million to 11 million of these chains were shared by at least two donors. Raw reads were error-corrected and collapsed into unique sequences by a nearest-neighbor algorithm in which closely related sequences were merged to remove PCR and sequencing errors. Alignment of CDR3 sequences to IMGT reference sequences was used to assign V, D and J gene segments. Each retained sequence needed at least a six-nucleotide match to both a V gene segment and a J gene segment. Rearrangements were called productive when the CDR3 lacked stop codons and stayed in frame with V and J; all others were non-productive. CDR3 was defined according to IMGT convention as the region running from the second conserved V-encoded cysteine to the conserved J-encoded phenylalanine. The earlier analysis of fewer than 700 of the donors excluded sequences that lacked an unambiguous match to a single V gene segment. An earlier analysis of several hundred of the donors called V segments functional above 56.7% productive rearrangements and segregating when the between-donor standard deviation exceeded 5%. A statistical classification framework was developed to diagnose cytomegalovirus status using the catalog of TCR beta chain sequences. V and J gene assignment, in a later analysis, came from comparing TCR nucleotide sequences with IMGT/GENE-DB human TR gene sequences. Using the TCRdist pipeline, a later analysis assigned CDR3 sequences along with most-parsimonious VDJ recombination scenarios. A later analysis defined each TCR beta chain by its CDR3 amino acid sequence plus V-gene family, and excluded reads lacking a unique V-gene family. As a way to deal with suspected cross-contamination and a sequencing artifact, a later analysis dropped hundreds of nucleotide sequences that were highly shared and had low generation probability. For each public chain, a later analysis derived a clonal expansion index from normalized ranks of inferred template counts within each repertoire. In a later analysis, generation probabilities were computed with a VDJ recombination model fitted to out-of-frame rearrangements, and the resulting probabilities were checked against IGoR. In a later analysis, hypergeometric tests were used to score TCR-TCR, TCR-HLA and TCR-CMV co-occurrence, with a repertoire-size bias correction applied to TCR pairs. In a later analysis, false discovery rates were estimated by permuting HLA or CMV assignments 20 times. A later analysis grouped co-occurring TCRs with DBSCAN, adding TCRdist sequence similarity when clustering within HLA-allele-positive subsets. For co-occurrence clustering, repertoires with fewer than 30,000 or more than 120,000 public chains were excluded, along with about five repertoires with anomalous nucleotide sharing. TCRdb took over this immuneACCESS table, retaining in-frame rearrangements with V and J assigned. Such tables are incomplete; in checked studies, under half of the missing clones stem from an unresolved V gene, and the remainder is unexplained. The V and J calls and clone size are taken from that table; D and trimming were inferred from the DNA. The table held for this sample gives some 48,000 clones. The ten largest make up over 2% of the sample.

Concerning this clone itself: Its recognized antigen is unknown.

The cohort comprised 710 or so healthy bone marrow donors. At the time of sampling, all cohort members were nominally healthy, though unrecorded immune exposures were likely present. The donor was CMV seronegative and was included in the group of over 300 seronegative cohort members. Each donor provided a peripheral blood sample, and peripheral blood mononuclear cells were used for TCR beta sequencing. Genomic DNA was extracted from the blood cell samples with the Qiagen DNeasy Blood Extraction Kit. CDR1 LNHDA and CDR2 SQIVND are derived from the germline V gene (reference sequence). Germline trimming amounts to 1 base on V and 0 bases on J, with 9 as the count of junction bases outside the gene matches. Reading from cysteine to phenylalanine, the CDR3 counts 17 amino acids. Only CDR3 DNA is held: 51 bases, read in frame from base 1.

Recombination linked TRBV19 to TRBJ2-7, and 7 bases in between align with TRBD1. The source is a middle-aged woman in good health and CMV-seronegative. Sequencing was performed on PBMCs. The nucleotide sequence reads TGTGCCAGTAGTATAGCCGCGGACAGGCCCAGCTCCTACGAGCAGTACTTC. This yields the protein CASSIAADRPSSYEQYF.